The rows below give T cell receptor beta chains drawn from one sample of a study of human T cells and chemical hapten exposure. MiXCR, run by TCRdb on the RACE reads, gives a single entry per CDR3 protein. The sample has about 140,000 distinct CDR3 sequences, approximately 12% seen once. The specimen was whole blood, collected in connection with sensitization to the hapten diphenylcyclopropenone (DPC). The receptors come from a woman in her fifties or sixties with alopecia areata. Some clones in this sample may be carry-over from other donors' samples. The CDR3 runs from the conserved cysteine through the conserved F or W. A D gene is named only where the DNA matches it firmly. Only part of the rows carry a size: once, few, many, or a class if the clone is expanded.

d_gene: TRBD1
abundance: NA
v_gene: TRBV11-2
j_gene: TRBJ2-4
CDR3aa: CASSHRDSLAKNIQYF
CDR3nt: TGTGCCAGCAGCCACCGGGACAGCTTAGCCAAAAACATTCAGTACTTC

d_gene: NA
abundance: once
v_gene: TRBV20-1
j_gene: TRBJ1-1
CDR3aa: CSAQGARMNTEAFF
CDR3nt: TGCAGTGCTCAAGGGGCCAGGATGAACACTGAAGCTTTCTTT

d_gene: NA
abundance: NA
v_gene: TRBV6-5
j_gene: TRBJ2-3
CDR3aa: CASREVGTDTQYF
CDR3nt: TGTGCCAGCAGGGAAGTAGGCACAGATACGCAGTATTTT

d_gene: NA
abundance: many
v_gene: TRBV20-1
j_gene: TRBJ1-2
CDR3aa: CSAPNYGGYTF
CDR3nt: TGCAGTGCTCCGAACTATGGGGGCTACACCTTC

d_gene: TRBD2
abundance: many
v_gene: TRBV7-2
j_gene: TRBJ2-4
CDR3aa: CASSPGLAGVPDF
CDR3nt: TGTGCCAGCAGCCCAGGACTAGCGGGAGTCCCGGACTTC

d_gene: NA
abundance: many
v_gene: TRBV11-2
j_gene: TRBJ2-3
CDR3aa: CASSQQRTDTQYF
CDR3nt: TGTGCCAGCAGCCAACAGCGCACAGATACGCAGTATTTT

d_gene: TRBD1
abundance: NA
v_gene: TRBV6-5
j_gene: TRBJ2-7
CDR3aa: CASSYGTGAYEQYF
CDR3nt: TGTGCCAGCAGTTACGGGACAGGGGCCTACGAGCAGTACTTC

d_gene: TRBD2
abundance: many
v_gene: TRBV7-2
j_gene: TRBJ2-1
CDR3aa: CASSWTSGNVDNEQFF
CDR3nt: TGTGCCAGCAGCTGGACTAGCGGGAACGTAGACAATGAGCAGTTCTTC

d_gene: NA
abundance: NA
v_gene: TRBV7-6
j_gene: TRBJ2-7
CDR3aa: CASSLAVQGVHEQYF
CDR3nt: TGTGCCAGCAGTTTAGCGGTGCAGGGGGTCCACGAGCAGTACTTC

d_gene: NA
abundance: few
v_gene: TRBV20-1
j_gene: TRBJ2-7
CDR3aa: CSAVGGAGTPEQYF
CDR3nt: TGCAGTGCCGTCGGGGGAGCGGGTACCCCCGAGCAGTACTTC

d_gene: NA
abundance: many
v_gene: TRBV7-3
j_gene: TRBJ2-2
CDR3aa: CASSLYDTGELFF
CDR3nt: TGTGCCAGCAGCTTATATGACACCGGGGAGCTGTTTTTT

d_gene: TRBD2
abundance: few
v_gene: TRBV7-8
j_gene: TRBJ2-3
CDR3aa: CASSLSLLAGGADTQYF
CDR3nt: TGTGCCAGCAGCCTTAGCCTTCTGGCGGGAGGCGCGGATACGCAGTATTTT

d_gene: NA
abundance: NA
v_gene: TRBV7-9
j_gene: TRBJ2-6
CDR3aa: CASSLGRTSGANVLTF
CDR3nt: TGTGCCAGCAGCCTCGGACGGACCTCTGGGGCCAACGTCCTGACTTTC

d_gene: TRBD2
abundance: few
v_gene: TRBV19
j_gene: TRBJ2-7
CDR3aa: CASSIDRNSGNEQYF
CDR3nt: TGTGCCAGTAGTATAGATCGGAATAGCGGGAACGAGCAGTACTTC

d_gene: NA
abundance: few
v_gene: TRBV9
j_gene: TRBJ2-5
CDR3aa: CASSVGTNQQETQYF
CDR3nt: TGTGCCAGCAGCGTAGGGACTAACCAGCAAGAGACCCAGTACTTC

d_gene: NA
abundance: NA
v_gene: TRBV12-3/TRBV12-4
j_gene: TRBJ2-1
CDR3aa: CASSRSSAPVAYNEQFF
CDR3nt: TGTGCCAGCAGTCGCTCTAGCGCCCCTGTGGCGTACAATGAGCAGTTCTTC

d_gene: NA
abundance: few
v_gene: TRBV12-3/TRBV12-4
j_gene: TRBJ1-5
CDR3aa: CASSLGRGLFNQPQHF
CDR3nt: TGTGCCAGCAGTTTAGGCAGGGGCTTGTTTAATCAGCCCCAGCATTTT

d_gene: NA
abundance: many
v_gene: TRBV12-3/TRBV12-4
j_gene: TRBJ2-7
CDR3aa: CASSSGTGTYEQYF
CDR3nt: TGTGCCAGCAGTTCCGGGACTGGGACCTACGAGCAGTACTTC

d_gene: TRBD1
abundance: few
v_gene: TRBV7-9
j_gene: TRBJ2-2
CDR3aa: CASSSIPQGAGELFF
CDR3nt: TGTGCCAGCAGCTCTATACCCCAGGGGGCCGGGGAGCTGTTTTTT

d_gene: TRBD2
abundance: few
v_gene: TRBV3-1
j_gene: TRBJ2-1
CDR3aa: CASSQVPSGRANEQFF
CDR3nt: TGTGCCAGCAGCCAAGTTCCTAGCGGGAGGGCCAATGAGCAGTTCTTC

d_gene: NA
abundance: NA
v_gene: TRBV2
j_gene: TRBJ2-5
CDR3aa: CASSGANAPLETQYF
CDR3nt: TGTGCCAGCAGTGGGGCTAATGCCCCTCTAGAGACCCAGTACTTC

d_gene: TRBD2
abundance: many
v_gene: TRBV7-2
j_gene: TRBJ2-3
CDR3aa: CASSPAGTSYTQYF
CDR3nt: TGTGCCAGCAGCCCAGCGGGGACGTCCTATACGCAGTATTTT

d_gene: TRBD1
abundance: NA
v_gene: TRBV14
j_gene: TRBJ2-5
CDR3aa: CASSQVGTADQETQYF
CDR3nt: TGTGCCAGCAGCCAAGTGGGGACAGCCGACCAAGAGACCCAGTACTTC

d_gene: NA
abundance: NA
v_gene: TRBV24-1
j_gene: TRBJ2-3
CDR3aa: CATSETSTDTQYF
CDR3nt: TGTGCCACCTCTGAGACTAGCACAGATACGCAGTATTTT

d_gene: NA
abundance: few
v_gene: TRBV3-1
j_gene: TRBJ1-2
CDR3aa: CASSQVPRANYGYTF
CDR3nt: TGTGCCAGCAGCCAAGTACCCCGGGCAAACTATGGCTACACCTTC

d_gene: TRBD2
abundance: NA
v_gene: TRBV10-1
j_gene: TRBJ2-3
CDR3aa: CASSGAGTGTDTQYF
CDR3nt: TGCGCCAGCAGCGGAGCGGGAACCGGCACAGATACGCAGTATTTT

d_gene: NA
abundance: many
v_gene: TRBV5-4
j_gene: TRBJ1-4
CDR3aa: CASSTLDGTTNEKLFF
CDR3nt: TGTGCCAGCAGCACCCTCGACGGGACGACTAATGAAAAACTGTTTTTT

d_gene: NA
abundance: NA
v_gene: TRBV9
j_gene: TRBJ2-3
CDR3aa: CASSVAYEDTQYF
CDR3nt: TGTGCCAGCAGCGTAGCTTATGAAGATACGCAGTATTTT

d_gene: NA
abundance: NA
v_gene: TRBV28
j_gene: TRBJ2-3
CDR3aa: CASIRESYDTQYF
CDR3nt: TGTGCCAGCATACGGGAGTCGTATGATACGCAGTATTTT

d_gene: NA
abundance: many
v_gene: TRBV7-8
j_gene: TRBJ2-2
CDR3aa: CASSLSRGRAGELFF
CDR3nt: TGTGCCAGCAGCTTATCCAGGGGGAGGGCCGGGGAGCTGTTTTTT

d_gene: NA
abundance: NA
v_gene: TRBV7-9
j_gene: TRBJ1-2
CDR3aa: CASTWGTGQGYTF
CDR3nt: TGTGCCAGCACATGGGGTACAGGGCAGGGCTACACCTTC

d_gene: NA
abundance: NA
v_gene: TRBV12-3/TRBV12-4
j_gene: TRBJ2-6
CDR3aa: CASSLRGSGANVLTF
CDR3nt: TGTGCCAGCAGTCTTAGGGGCTCAGGGGCCAACGTCCTGACTTTC

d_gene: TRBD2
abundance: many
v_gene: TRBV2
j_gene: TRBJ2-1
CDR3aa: CASSEGTSGYNEQFF
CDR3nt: TGTGCCAGCAGTGAAGGGACTAGCGGCTACAATGAGCAGTTCTTC

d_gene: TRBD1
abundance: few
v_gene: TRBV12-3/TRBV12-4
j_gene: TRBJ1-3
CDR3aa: CASSRQGASGNTIYF
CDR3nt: TGTGCCAGCAGTCGACAGGGGGCAAGTGGAAACACCATATATTTT

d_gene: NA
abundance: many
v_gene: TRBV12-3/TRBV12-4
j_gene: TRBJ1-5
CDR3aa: CASSLTDQPQHF
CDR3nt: TGTGCCAGCAGTTTAACTGACCAGCCCCAGCATTTT

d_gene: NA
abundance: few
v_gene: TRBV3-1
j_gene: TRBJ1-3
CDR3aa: CASSQSRTSSLNTIYF
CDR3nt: TGTGCCAGCAGCCAGTCGCGTACCTCAAGCCTAAACACCATATATTTT

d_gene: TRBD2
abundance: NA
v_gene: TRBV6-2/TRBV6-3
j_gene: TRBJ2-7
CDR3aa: CASSLKRTSGRTEEQYF
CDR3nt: TGTGCCAGCAGCCTAAAACGGACTAGCGGGAGGACGGAAGAGCAGTACTTC

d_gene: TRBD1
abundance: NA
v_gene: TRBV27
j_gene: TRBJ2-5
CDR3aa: CASRPQGAGETQYF
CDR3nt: TGTGCCAGCAGACCTCAGGGGGCCGGGGAGACCCAGTACTTC

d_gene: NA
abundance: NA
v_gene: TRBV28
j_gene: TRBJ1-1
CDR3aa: CASRASEEEAFF
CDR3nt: TGTGCCAGCAGGGCCTCCGAGGAGGAAGCTTTCTTT

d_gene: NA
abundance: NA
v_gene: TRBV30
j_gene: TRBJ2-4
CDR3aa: CAFRVLAKNIQYF
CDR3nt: TGTGCCTTCAGGGTATTAGCCAAAAACATTCAGTACTTC

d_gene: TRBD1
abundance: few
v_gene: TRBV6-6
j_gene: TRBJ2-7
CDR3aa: CATGQETYEQYF
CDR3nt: TGTGCCACCGGACAGGAAACCTACGAGCAGTACTTC

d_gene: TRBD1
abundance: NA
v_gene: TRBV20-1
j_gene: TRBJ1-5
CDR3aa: CSAREPTGLSDQPQHF
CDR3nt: TGCAGTGCTAGAGAACCGACAGGGCTTAGCGATCAGCCCCAGCATTTT

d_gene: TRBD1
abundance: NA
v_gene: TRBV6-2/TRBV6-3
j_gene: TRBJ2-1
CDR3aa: CASNRPGQGDEQFF
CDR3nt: TGTGCCAGCAACCGACCGGGACAGGGCGATGAGCAGTTCTTC

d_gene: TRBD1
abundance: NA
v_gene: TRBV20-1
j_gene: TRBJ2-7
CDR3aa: CSASEPSGGRFYEQYF
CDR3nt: TGCAGTGCTAGCGAACCTTCAGGGGGAAGGTTCTACGAGCAGTACTTC

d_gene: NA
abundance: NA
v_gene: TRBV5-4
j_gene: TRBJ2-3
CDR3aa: CASSTDVGTDTQYF
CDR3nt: TGTGCCAGCAGCACGGACGTCGGCACAGATACGCAGTATTTT